This T cell receptor beta chain was sequenced for a study of T cell clonality in common variable immunodeficiency. Study conclusions and caveats: Fewer deletions and N-nucleotide insertions were reportedly seen in common variable immunodeficiency TCR beta sequences.

The method was immunoSEQ multiplex PCR; TCRdb's version includes in-frame clones alone and lacks a portion of them. Altogether 55,000 or so clones were found in the sample, and no singletons occur. Donors gave roughly 5 to 8 ml heparinized peripheral whole blood. Many counts were recorded for this clone. Its target is unknown. The read ends 3 residues shy of where the CDR3 ends; the end is completed using the germline J gene. V shed 4 bases, J shed 10 bases, and the junction held 8 bases outside the gene matches. Germline CDR1 and CDR2: DFQATT and SNEGSKA (reference sequence). The CDR3 consists of 14 residues.

V and J are TRBV20-1 and TRBJ1-6; 9 nucleotides agree with TRBD1. The sample comprised peripheral blood mononuclear cells. The origin of this receptor is a person aged 18-69 years in good health. The CDR3 protein is CSANPGTGSSPLHF. The DNA read from the CDR3 is TGCAGTGCTAACCCCGGGACAGGGAGCTCACCC.